Following are 14 T cell receptor beta chains from one sample sequenced in a study of CD8 T cells in cerebrospinal fluid in Alzheimer's disease. With the 10x single-cell sequencing reads reprocessed, TCRdb shows one record per CDR3 protein and no DNA. This sample's clone table lists about 1,100 distinct CDR3 sequences. The sequenced sample consisted of cerebrospinal fluid. Receptors originate from a human donor in good health.

In terms of frequency, this clonotype is medium-sized. This CDR3 reads CASSLAGRGLDNEQFF. V usage is TRBV5-1 and J usage is TRBJ2-1; the D call of TRBD1 rests on TCRdb alone, since no DNA is present to check it. This CDR3 contains 16 residues. Germline CDR1 and CDR2: SGHRS and YFSETQ.

This clonotype is deemed medium-sized (0.01 to 0.1%) by its frequency. This chain links TRBV10-3 with TRBJ2-1; without DNA, the TCRdb call of TRBD1 cannot be checked. This CDR3 region has 13 residues. The germline CDR1 and CDR2 sequences are ENHRY and SYGVKD. CDR3 protein: CAIRLQGAGEQFF.

Measured by frequency, this clonotype is large. The chain carries TRBV12-3 or TRBV12-4 and TRBJ1-5. The CDR3 is 14 residues long. This chain's CDR3 is CASSSTDSPRPQHF.

This clonotype is identified as medium-sized (0.01 to 0.1%) from frequency. The chain joins TRBV19 to TRBJ1-5; the D call from TCRdb, TRBD1, cannot be confirmed without DNA. CDR1 LNHDA and CDR2 SQIVND come from the germline V gene (reference sequence). CDR3 length: 15 amino acids. CDR3 residues: CASSTGQDHYQPQHF.

This clonotype is labeled medium-sized based on frequency. V usage is TRBV20-1 and J usage is TRBJ1-1. This CDR3 comprises 14 residues. Germline CDR1 DFQATT, CDR2 SNEGSKA (reference sequence). CDR3 sequence reads: CSAEAGVLYTEAFF.

This clonotype counts as large by frequency. The V call is TRBV12-3 or TRBV12-4, the J call TRBJ2-7; TCRdb returns TRBD2, unconfirmable since there is no DNA. The CDR3 is made up of 14 amino acids. The CDR3 region is CASSLSGIAGEQYF.

This clonotype is medium-sized by frequency. The chain employs TRBV20-1 and TRBJ2-7; TCRdb's D gene call, TRBD2, goes unchecked for lack of DNA. Germline-derived CDR1 and CDR2 are DFQATT and SNEGSKA (reference sequence). The CDR3 loop spans 15 amino acids. CDR3 region: CSATPGSGSSYEQYF.

Measured by frequency, this clonotype is large. This chain uses TRBV7-6 with TRBJ2-6. This CDR3 comprises 14 residues. Germline V CDR1 and CDR2: SGHVS, FNYEAQ. CDR3 protein: CASSPFSGANVLTF.

Considering frequency, this clonotype is large (0.1 to 1%). V is TRBV28 and J is TRBJ2-6; there is no DNA to check the TCRdb D call of TRBD1. CDR1 MDHEN and CDR2 SYDVKM come from the germline V gene. The CDR3 has 17 amino acids. CDR3 sequence: CASSSPGTLGGANVLTF.

This clonotype registers large by frequency. The genes are TRBV28 and TRBJ2-1; the TCRdb D gene call, TRBD2, has no DNA to confirm it. Germline values: CDR1 MDHEN, CDR2 SYDVKM. This CDR3 spans 15 amino acids. Here the CDR3 reads CASSAEAGEANEQFF.

By frequency, this clonotype registers medium-sized (0.01 to 0.1%). This chain's CDR3 is CASSPQGETQYF. The V gene is TRBV14, the J gene TRBJ2-5. The CDR3 has 12 amino acids. The germline gives CDR1 SGHDN, CDR2 FVKESK.

Measured by frequency, this clonotype is large. The chain links TRBV7-9 to TRBJ1-1. The CDR3 contains 17 residues. Germline V gene data show CDR1 as SEHNR and CDR2 as FQNEAQ (reference sequence). The CDR3: CASSPGRSTVWNTEAFF.

This chain joins TRBV30 and TRBJ1-3. Germline loops: CDR1 GTSNPN, CDR2 SVGIG (reference sequence). The CDR3 covers 11 residues. The chain's CDR3 is CAWISGNTIYF.

Judged by frequency, this clonotype is large. CDR3 sequence: CASSQQGDTEAFF. The chain employs TRBV5-5 and TRBJ1-1; the TCRdb call, TRBD1, lacks DNA for checking. Germline CDR1 SGHKS, CDR2 YYEKEE (reference sequence). CDR3 length: 13 residues.